This T cell receptor beta chain was recorded in a study of blood T cells in healthy people across ages. With 2 bases removed from V and 2 bases from J, the gap between germline ends came to 7 bases. Germline loops: CDR1 ENHRY, CDR2 SYGVKD. The CDR3 covers 15 residues. This clonotype was seen more than once but under ten times. Antigen specificity is unknown. The use of a sample-barcoded 5' primer and a J-beta primer mix characterized a second PCR of roughly 6 to 11 cycles. TCRdb passed the 5' RACE reads through MiXCR, listing each CDR3 protein once. The sample lists about 570,000 distinct CDR3 sequences; about 25% were seen once. Points from the study as a whole: Percentage of naive T cells showed a strong correlation with TCR beta diversity. Across the age range, TCR beta diversity per million T cells fell in a roughly linear way.

The rearrangement uses TRBV10-3 and TRBJ2-6; D gene uncertain. This receptor was identified in a woman aged 70 to 79 in good health. The material sequenced was blood. CDR3 in amino acids: CAISELPTGANVLTF. The DNA of the CDR3 is TGTGCCATCAGTGAGCTTCCAACTGGGGCCAACGTCCTGACTTTC.